One sample yielded the 15 T cell receptor beta chains listed below, sequenced in a study of cytomegalovirus exposure and HLA in healthy donors. 60 Vbeta and 13 Jbeta primers were used in PCR. The table came from immunoSEQ multiplex PCR; TCRdb's copy has only in-frame clones and leaves some out. Of about 140,000 clones listed, around three quarters were seen once; the top ten hold approximately 7%. The sequenced sample consisted of PBMCs. These receptors originate from a man aged 40-55 years in good health and CMV-seropositive.

This chain connects TRBV4-3 to TRBJ1-5; possibly TRBD1 for D (6 bases). V was trimmed by 0 bases and J by 2 bases, leaving 8 bases between them. CDR3 length: 15 residues. Germline V gene sequence: CDR1 LGHNA, CDR2 YSLEER. The CDR3 DNA sequence: TGCGCCAGCAGCCAAGATCGACAGGGCAATCAGCCCCAGCATTTT. Protein: CASSQDRQGNQPQHF.

The chain uses TRBV4-3 and TRBJ1-6; D call uncertain. V lost 2 bases to trimming and J lost 7 bases, with 18 bases between them. Germline CDR1 LGHNA, CDR2 YSLEER. CDR3 length: 17 amino acids. CDR3 amino acids: CASSQTPPGSLNSPLHF. CDR3 DNA: TGCGCCAGCAGCCAAACCCCACCGGGAAGCTTAAATTCACCCCTCCACTTT.

This chain connects TRBV6-6 to TRBJ1-5, with 10 bases matching TRBD1. This CDR3 has 16 amino acids. The V gene's germline CDR1 is MNHNY and CDR2 SVGAGI (reference sequence). V lost 5 bases to trimming and J lost 3 bases; unmatched junction nucleotides: 7. The CDR3 coding sequence is TGTGCCAGCAGTGGGCGGGACAGGGGTTCCAATCAGCCCCAGCATTTT. It is translated as CASSGRDRGSNQPQHF.

This clone was observed a few times. This rearrangement joins TRBV7-6 to TRBJ2-2; perhaps TRBD2 as D (5 bases). The CDR3 loop spans 14 amino acids. Per the germline V gene, CDR1 is SGHVS and CDR2 is FNYEAQ. Between the trimmed V and J ends, which lost 3 bases and 4 bases, there was a span of 9 bases. CDR3 residues: CASSFQEGTGELFF. The DNA of the CDR3 is TGTGCCAGCAGCTTTCAAGAGGGCACCGGGGAGCTGTTTTTT.

CDR3 region: CASSPPGNQPQHF. The CDR3 nucleotides are TGTGCCAGTAGTCCCCCAGGGAATCAGCCCCAGCATTTT. The chain uses TRBV19 and TRBJ1-5; D is possibly TRBD1 (5 bases). Trimming took off 5 bases at V and 4 bases at J, with 9 bases between the two ends. Germline CDR1 LNHDA, CDR2 SQIVND (reference sequence). This CDR3 contains 13 residues.

The chain employs TRBV7-2 and TRBJ2-5; 11 bases align to TRBD1. Germline V gives CDR1 SGHTA, CDR2 FQGNSA. The CDR3 is 14 residues long. With 5 bases clipped from V and 7 bases from J, the junction kept 6 bases outside the gene matches. CDR3 residues: CASSPPGQGGTQYF. The CDR3 DNA sequence: TGTGCCAGCAGCCCACCGGGACAGGGGGGGACCCAGTACTTC.

The gene calls are TRBV5-4 and TRBJ2-7; D gene unclear. V was cut by 2 bases and J by 5 bases, with 8 bases left in between. This CDR3 region has 12 residues. The germline CDR1 and CDR2 sequences are SGHNT and YYREEE (reference sequence). The CDR3 sequence is CASSFLAHEQYF. CDR3 nucleotides: TGTGCCAGCAGCTTTTTAGCCCACGAGCAGTACTTC.

The J gene is TRBJ1-1, the V gene TRBV19; 7 nucleotides match TRBD1. CDR1 and CDR2 (germline): LNHDA, SQIVND (reference sequence). CDR3 length equals 13 residues. V lost 7 bases, J lost 6 bases, and 8 bases stayed unmatched. CDR3 DNA sequence: TGTGCCAGTATCGACAGGGTCCGGTCTGAAGCTTTCTTT. Translating gives CASIDRVRSEAFF.

The J gene is TRBJ1-2, the V gene TRBV5-1, with D perhaps TRBD1 (6 bases). The CDR3 runs to 15 residues. V lost 4 bases, J lost 6 bases, and 19 bases lay in between. The germline gives CDR1 SGHRS, CDR2 YFSETQ. The CDR3 here is CASSGGGRFKDGYTF. In DNA, the CDR3 is TGCGCCAGCAGCGGGGGCGGGCGGTTTAAAGATGGCTACACCTTC.

This rearrangement joins TRBV29-1 to TRBJ1-1, with D maybe TRBD1 (5 bases). Germline lookup yields CDR1 SQVTM and CDR2 ANQGSEA. The V gene lost 7 bases and the J gene lost 1 base, with 10 bases spanning the gap. This CDR3 has 12 residues. CDR3 loop: CSGGGGNTEAFF. The CDR3 nucleotides are TGCAGCGGTGGGGGGGGGAACACTGAAGCTTTCTTT.

V is TRBV27 and J is TRBJ1-5, with D possibly matching TRBD1 (6 bases). CDR1 and CDR2 from the germline V gene are MNHEY and SMNVEV (reference sequence). Trimming took off 7 bases at V and 3 bases at J, with 22 bases between the two ends. The CDR3 runs to 17 residues. CDR3 loop: CASKPRGAVLNNQPQHF. The CDR3 coding sequence is TGTGCCAGCAAACCCAGGGGAGCGGTGTTGAACAATCAGCCCCAGCATTTT.

This sequence joins TRBV21-1 and TRBJ2-7; whether TRBD1, the table's D call, matches the DNA was not checked. TRBV21-1 is a pseudogene. The CDR3 loop spans 15 amino acids. The CDR3 DNA is TGTGCCAGCAGCAATCTGGGACAGGGTAGACACGAGCAGTACTTC. It yields the protein CASSNLGQGRHEQYF.

The CDR3 loop reads CASSFGRAYEQYF. For the CDR3, the DNA is TGTGCCAGCAGTTTTGGCAGGGCCTACGAGCAGTACTTC. The chain has TRBV28 and TRBJ2-7; D possibly corresponds to TRBD1 (5 bases). Trimming pared 3 bases from V and 2 bases from J, leaving 8 bases between. The CDR3 length is 13 residues. Germline values: CDR1 MDHEN, CDR2 SYDVKM. The full variable domain, in which reference TRBV28 and TRBJ2-7 provide the parts outside the CDR3, is DVKVTQSSRYLVKRTGEKVFLECVQDMDHENMFWYRQDPGLGLRLIYFSYDVKMKEKGDIPEGYSVSREKKERFSLILESASTNQTSMYLCASSFGRAYEQYFGPGTRLTVT.

In its sample, this clone was seen once. V is TRBV18 and J is TRBJ2-7, with TRBD1 identical over 7 bases. Germline CDR1 KGHSH, CDR2 LQKENI. The CDR3 runs to 16 residues. J lost 0 bases, V lost 1 base, and 6 bases had no gene match. Here the CDR3 reads CASSPRGTATSYEQYF. As DNA, the CDR3 is TGTGCCAGCTCACCACGTGGGACAGCAACCTCCTACGAGCAGTACTTC.

The chain couples TRBV10-2 to TRBJ2-7, with D maybe TRBD1 (7 bases). Germline assignment: CDR1 WSHSY and CDR2 SAAADI. This CDR3 has 12 residues. Trimming shortened V by 10 bases and J by 4 bases, and 14 bases separated the two germline ends. CDR3 loop: CATSTGRYEQYF. The CDR3 bases are TGCGCCACCTCGACAGGGAGGTACGAGCAGTACTTC.